A selection of T cell receptor beta chains follows, all from one sample in a study of blood T cell repertoires in COVID-19. Libraries were prepared by immunoSEQ multiplex PCR; TCRdb keeps only in-frame clonotypes and omits some of them. The repertoire has about 670,000 clones, 75% to 90% of them found once; the top ten carry 0.2% to 0.3%. Source material: peripheral blood. These receptors were collected from a woman between 18 and 29 years old with acute or convalescent COVID-19. CDR3s include the opening cysteine and the closing phenylalanine or tryptophan. The D gene is left open where the match is weak. Clone sizes are given selectively: once, few, many, or a class where the clone is expanded.

V gene	D gene	J gene	CDR3 length	clone size	CDR3 DNA	CDR3 protein
TRBV4-2	TRBD1	TRBJ2-3	13	.	TGTGCCAGCAGCGCAAGGGACAGGAATACGCAGTATTTT	CASSARDRNTQYF
TRBV6-6	TRBD2	TRBJ2-2	17	.	TGTGCCAGCAGTCCCGGGAGCGCGGGGGTGAACACCGGGGAGCTGTTTTTT	CASSPGSAGVNTGELFF
TRBV7-2	.	TRBJ1-1	13	.	TGTGCCAGCAGCCTCCGGGGGGCAACTGAAGCTTTCTTT	CASSLRGATEAFF
TRBV7-3	.	TRBJ2-3	13	.	TGTGCCAGCAGCTCCCCAGTTGAAAGAACGCAGTATTTT	CASSSPVERTQYF
TRBV2	TRBD1	TRBJ1-1	15	.	TGTGCCAGCAGTTTTTCGGACAGGGGGTTTGCTGAAGCTTTCTTT	CASSFSDRGFAEAFF
TRBV21-1	.	TRBJ1-1	21	.	.	CASSKYPRQISGVGGGTEAFF
TRBV4-3	.	TRBJ1-1	14	.	TGCGCCAGCGCCCTCTTTTTGGGCCAGGGTGAAGCTTTCTTT	CASALFLGQGEAFF
TRBV7-2	.	TRBJ2-7	13	once	TGTGCCAGCAGCGTCTTAGAGTTCCACGAGCAGTACTTC	CASSVLEFHEQYF
TRBV10-3	TRBD1	TRBJ1-2	12	once	TGTGCCATCAAGACAGGGGACGGTGGCTACACCTTC	CAIKTGDGGYTF
TRBV6-1	TRBD1	TRBJ1-1	16	.	TGTGCCAGCAGTGACCCTTCAAGGACAGGGACCGCTGAAGCTTTCTTT	CASSDPSRTGTAEAFF
TRBV7-9	.	TRBJ1-2	13	.	TGTGCCAGCAGCTTACGGGGTGGCTATGGCTACACCTTC	CASSLRGGYGYTF
TRBV19	TRBD2	TRBJ2-2	17	.	TGTGCCAGTAGCCTCGGGTTTTGGCGGGGGGACACCGGGGAGCTGTTTTTT	CASSLGFWRGDTGELFF
TRBV5-1	TRBD2	TRBJ2-1	16	.	TGCGCCAGCAGCCACGGACTAGCGGGGGGTTACAATGAGCAGTTCTTC	CASSHGLAGGYNEQFF
TRBV5-1	TRBD1	TRBJ1-4	14	.	TGCGCCAGCAGCTACGGACAGGGTAATGAAAAACTGTTTTTT	CASSYGQGNEKLFF
TRBV13	.	TRBJ1-5	15	.	TGTGCCAGCAGCTTAGGTGGGGCGGTGAAACAGCCCCAGCATTTT	CASSLGGAVKQPQHF
TRBV5-1	TRBD1	TRBJ1-1	13	.	TGCGCCAGCAGCTTGATAGGGACAGTTGAAGCTTTCTTT	CASSLIGTVEAFF
TRBV30	.	TRBJ1-2	13	.	TGTGCCTGGATTCAGGGGTTGGGGGATGGCTACACCTTC	CAWIQGLGDGYTF
TRBV6-5	.	TRBJ1-2	13	once	TGTGCCAGCAGTTACGGACAGTTATATGGCTACACCTTC	CASSYGQLYGYTF
TRBV7-2	TRBD1	TRBJ1-3	17	.	TGTGCCAGCAGCTCGCAGGGAAGGGGGCGCTCTGGAAACACCATATATTTT	CASSSQGRGRSGNTIYF
TRBV6-4	.	TRBJ1-2	11	.	TGTGCCAGCAGTGACTCGAGACAGGACACCTTC	CASSDSRQDTF
TRBV5-6	TRBD1	TRBJ1-2	14	.	TGTGCCAGCAGGCGGACAGGGACCAACTATGGCTACACCTTC	CASRRTGTNYGYTF
TRBV11-2	TRBD2	TRBJ2-3	15	.	TGTGCCAGCCTCCGACGGGGGGGGCGCACAGATACGCAGTATTTT	CASLRRGGRTDTQYF
TRBV9	.	TRBJ2-3	14	.	TGTGCCAGCAGCGTAGGGCAGGGAACAGATACGCAGTATTTT	CASSVGQGTDTQYF
TRBV6-2/TRBV6-3	.	TRBJ1-5	17	.	TGTGCCAGCAGCTCTTTTCTCCAGGGGAAAAGCAATCAGCCCCAGCATTTT	CASSSFLQGKSNQPQHF
TRBV29-1	TRBD1	TRBJ1-2	15	.	TGCAGCGTTGGGGGGGACAGCAGATTCAACTATGGCTACACCTTC	CSVGGDSRFNYGYTF
TRBV3-1/TRBV3-2	.	TRBJ2-2	15	.	TGTGCCAGCAGCCAAGGGGAATGGGGCCACGGGGAGCTGTTTTTT	CASSQGEWGHGELFF
TRBV18	TRBD1	TRBJ1-2	16	.	TGTGCCAGCTCACCGAGGAGGGACAGGGTAGACGGGGGCTACACCTTC	CASSPRRDRVDGGYTF
TRBV9	TRBD2	TRBJ2-1	15	.	TGTGCCAGCGGATCCGGGACTAGCAGCAACAATGAGCAGTTCTTC	CASGSGTSSNNEQFF
TRBV6-2/TRBV6-3	TRBD1	TRBJ2-7	15	.	TGTGCCAGCAGCCCCGGGACAGTGCGCTCCTACGAGCAGTACTTC	CASSPGTVRSYEQYF
TRBV25-1	.	TRBJ1-1	11	few	TGTGCCAGCAGTGGGGCCCTGGTAACTTTCTTT	CASSGALVTFF
TRBV24-1	TRBD2	TRBJ2-1	18	.	TGTGCCACCAGTGATTTGGGGGCGACTAGCGGGGACTACAATGAGCAGTTCTTC	CATSDLGATSGDYNEQFF
TRBV4-2	.	TRBJ1-3	14	.	TGTGCCAGCAGCCGGCGGGAGGGTGGAAACACCATATATTTT	CASSRREGGNTIYF
TRBV12-5	.	TRBJ1-1	15	.	TGTGCTAGTGGTTTGAGTTCGGGGGGGAACACTGAAGCTTTCTTT	CASGLSSGGNTEAFF
TRBV19	TRBD1	TRBJ1-2	13	.	TGTGCCAGTCATGAGACAGGGGATGGTGGCTACACCTTC	CASHETGDGGYTF
TRBV19	TRBD1	TRBJ1-4	14	.	TGTGCCAGTAGTAGGACAGGGGAAAATGAAAAACTGTTTTTT	CASSRTGENEKLFF
TRBV7-2	TRBD1	TRBJ1-5	15	once	TGTGCCAGCAGCGTACAGACAGGGGAAAATCAGCCCCAGCATTTT	CASSVQTGENQPQHF
TRBV6-6	TRBD1	TRBJ1-1	14	.	TGTGCCAGCAGTCTTACAGGGGGCGCAACTGAAGCTTTCTTT	CASSLTGGATEAFF
TRBV7-2	.	TRBJ1-3	13	.	TGTGCCAGCAGCTTACAACAGGGCAACACCATATATTTT	CASSLQQGNTIYF
TRBV5-1	TRBD1	TRBJ1-6	16	.	TGCGCCAGCAGCTTGGCCGGCGGGGACAGCTCGGGATCCCTCCACTTT	CASSLAGGDSSGSLHF
TRBV6-5	.	TRBJ1-2	15	.	TGTGCCAGCAGTTACGGGCCTAGAGGGATCTATGGCTACACCTTC	CASSYGPRGIYGYTF
TRBV3-1/TRBV3-2	TRBD1	TRBJ1-1	14	once	TGTGCCAGCACCCGGGGACAGGTGAACACTGAAGCTTTCTTT	CASTRGQVNTEAFF
TRBV7-4	TRBD1	TRBJ2-7	12	few	TGTGCCAGCAGCCCAGGGGGCAACGAGCAGTACTTC	CASSPGGNEQYF
TRBV9	TRBD1	TRBJ2-5	16	once	TGTGCCAGCAGCGTAGCTCCGGACAGGGGGGAAGAGACCCAGTACTTC	CASSVAPDRGEETQYF
TRBV11-2	TRBD2	TRBJ2-6	19	once	TGTGCCAGCAGCTTCCTCGGACTAGACAGTGGCTCTGGGGCCAACGTCCTGACTTTC	CASSFLGLDSGSGANVLTF
TRBV5-6	TRBD1	TRBJ1-5	13	few	TGTGCCAGCAGTCCAGGGGGCGTACAGCCCCAGCATTTT	CASSPGGVQPQHF
TRBV7-6	.	TRBJ2-1	16	once	TGTGCCAGCAGCAACCCTCAAGGGGATCCCACAATTGAGCAGTTCTTC	CASSNPQGDPTIEQFF
TRBV6-5	.	TRBJ2-7	12	.	TGTGCCAGCAGTTACCCAGACTACGAGCAGTACTTC	CASSYPDYEQYF
TRBV19	.	TRBJ1-1	12	.	TGTGCCAGTACCCCGGGAGAGACTGAAGCTTTCTTT	CASTPGETEAFF